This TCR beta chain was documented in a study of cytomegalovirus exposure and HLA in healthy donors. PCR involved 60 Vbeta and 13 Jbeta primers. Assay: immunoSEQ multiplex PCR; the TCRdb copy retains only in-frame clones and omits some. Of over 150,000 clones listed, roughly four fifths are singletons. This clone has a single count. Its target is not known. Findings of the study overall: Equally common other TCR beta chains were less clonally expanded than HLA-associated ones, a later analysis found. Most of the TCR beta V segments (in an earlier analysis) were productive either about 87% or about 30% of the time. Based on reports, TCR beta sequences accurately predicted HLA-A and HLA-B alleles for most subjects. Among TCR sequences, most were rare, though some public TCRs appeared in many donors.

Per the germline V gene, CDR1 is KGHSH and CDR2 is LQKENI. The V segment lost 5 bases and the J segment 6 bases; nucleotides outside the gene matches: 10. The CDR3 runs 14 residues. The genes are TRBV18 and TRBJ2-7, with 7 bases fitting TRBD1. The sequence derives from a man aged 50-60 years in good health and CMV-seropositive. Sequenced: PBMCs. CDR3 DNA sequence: TGTGCCAGCTCAGGGACAGAGGCCAACTCCGAGCAGTACTTC. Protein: CASSGTEANSEQYF.